One and the same sample provided the 21 T cell receptor beta chains below, sequenced in a study of response to subunit inactivated influenza vaccine. TCRdb reanalysed the RT-PCR reads using MiXCR and keeps one entry per CDR3 protein. The profile covers some 550,000 distinct CDR3 sequences, with roughly 25% appearing a single time and 2.5% to 3.5% taken by the ten largest. A further study also used this sample, focusing on T cells expressing NK-cell markers. In that study: What made the TCR beta cDNA was 5'RACE template switching with UMIs.

This sample comprised CD4+ T cells sorted from PBMCs, obtained approximately 13 days after vaccination. The receptors here all came from a man over 45 who received an inactivated influenza vaccine.

This clonotype turned up a few times. The chain is built from TRBV5-1 and TRBJ2-3, with D tentatively TRBD1 or TRBD2 (6 bases each). V shed 2 bases and J shed 0 bases, with 13 bases lying between them. Germline assignment: CDR1 SGHRS and CDR2 YFSETQ. The CDR3 loop spans 16 amino acids. The CDR3 nucleotides read TGCGCCAGCAGCTTTGAGGGGGGATGGAGCACAGATACGCAGTATTTT. This sequence encodes CASSFEGGWSTDTQYF. Full variable domain (remainder filled in from reference TRBV5-1 and TRBJ2-3): KAGVTQTPRYLIKTRGQQVTLSCSPISGHRSVSWYQQTPGQGLQFLFEYFSETQRNKGNFPGRFSGRQFSNSRSEMNVSTLELGDSALYLCASSFEGGWSTDTQYFGPGTRLTVL.

V usage is TRBV7-3 and J usage is TRBJ2-1; 9 bases agree with TRBD2. Germline V gene sequence: CDR1 SGHTA, CDR2 FQGTGA. Unmatched junction bases numbered 3, after V lost 1 base and J lost 5 bases. The CDR3 runs to 15 residues. Written as DNA, the CDR3 is TGTGCCAGCAGCTTAAGCACTAGCGGGCACAATGAGCAGTTCTTC. Encoded protein: CASSLSTSGHNEQFF.

This clonotype was seen a few times. This rearrangement joins TRBV5-1 to TRBJ2-5; TRBD1 might be the D (6 bases). The CDR3 is made up of 15 amino acids. Germline loops: CDR1 SGHRS, CDR2 YFSETQ. V was pared by 0 bases and J by 5 bases, with 14 bases between. The DNA of the CDR3 is TGCGCCAGCAGCTTGGAGGGGGATACCTGGGAGACCCAGTACTTC. Protein sequence: CASSLEGDTWETQYF.

The chain has TRBV20-1 and TRBJ2-7; 9 nucleotides align to TRBD1. The CDR3 has 14 amino acids. J lost 4 bases, V lost 3 bases, and 7 bases had no gene match. Germline V gene lookup returns CDR1 DFQATT and CDR2 SNEGSKA (reference sequence). In nucleotides, the CDR3 is TGCAGTGCTAGCGGGGGACAGGGTATTTACGAGCAGTACTTC. Translated: CSASGGQGIYEQYF.

This chain links TRBV5-6 with TRBJ1-1; weak D call: TRBD1 (6 bases). The ends were cut back, 4 bases at V and 0 bases at J, with 16 bases in the middle. There are 16 residues in the CDR3. Germline V gene lookup returns CDR1 SGHDT and CDR2 YYEEEE. CDR3 in DNA: TGTGCCAGCAGCCCGGATTGGGGGCGGTTGAACACTGAAGCTTTCTTT. Protein product: CASSPDWGRLNTEAFF.

V gene TRBV10-3 combines with J gene TRBJ1-2; 7 bases are a match to TRBD1. Trimming cost V 2 bases and J 8 bases; bases outside gene matches: 14. There are 16 residues in the CDR3. In germline, CDR1 is ENHRY, CDR2 SYGVKD. The CDR3 spells CAISEIGQVLLGGYTF. The DNA of the CDR3 is TGTGCCATCAGTGAGATAGGACAGGTCCTTCTGGGAGGCTACACCTTC.

The V gene is TRBV20-1, the J gene TRBJ2-7, with 10 positions matching TRBD1. The CDR3 loop spans 14 amino acids. CDR1 is DFQATT and CDR2 is SNEGSKA in the germline V gene (reference sequence). Trimming took 4 bases from V and 4 from J; bases not matched to a gene: 7. CDR3 sequence reads: CSAKRRTGGYEQYF. The CDR3 nucleotides read TGCAGTGCTAAGAGGCGGACAGGGGGGTACGAGCAGTACTTC.

This clonotype was observed a handful of times. The CDR3: CASSQSGGRADTQYF. The CDR3 nucleotides are TGTGCCAGCAGCCAAAGTGGCGGGAGGGCGGATACGCAGTATTTT. The chain is built from TRBV7-3 and TRBJ2-3; 9 bases align to TRBD2. Germline V CDR1 and CDR2: SGHTA, FQGTGA. The ends lost 5 bases at V and 6 bases at J; junction bases unmatched: 9. The CDR3 length is 15 residues.

This clonotype showed up just a few times. V usage is TRBV5-1 and J usage is TRBJ2-3; no firm D call. This CDR3 comprises 13 residues. V was clipped by 4 bases and J by 1 base, with 7 bases between them. Germline CDR1 SGHRS, CDR2 YFSETQ. CDR3 protein: CASSEIGTDTQYF. In DNA, the CDR3 is TGCGCCAGCAGCGAAATCGGCACAGATACGCAGTATTTT.

In this sample, this clonotype turned up a few times. The chain has TRBV9 and TRBJ2-2; no reliable D call. The CDR3 spans 17 residues. V shed 1 base and J shed 3 bases, with 16 bases lying between them. Germline loops: CDR1 SGDLS, CDR2 YYNGEE. The CDR3 DNA follows: TGTGCCAGCAGCGTAAGACAAGGCGTCTTCGACACCGGGGAGCTGTTTTTT. This sequence encodes CASSVRQGVFDTGELFF. Full variable domain (rest looked up from reference TRBV9 and TRBJ2-2): DSGVTQTPKHLITATGQRVTLRCSPRSGDLSVYWYQQSLDQGLQFLIQYYNGEERAKGNILERFSAQQFPDLHSELNLSSLELGDSALYFCASSVRQGVFDTGELFFGEGSRLTVL.

The gene calls are TRBV5-1 and TRBJ2-1; 7 nucleotides align to TRBD1. With V trimmed by 2 bases and J by 2 bases, 7 bases remained unmatched. The CDR3 runs to 16 residues. Germline V gene lookup returns CDR1 SGHRS and CDR2 YFSETQ. This CDR3 reads CASSFPDRAAYNEQFF. As DNA, the CDR3 is TGCGCCAGCAGCTTCCCCGACAGGGCCGCCTACAATGAGCAGTTCTTC.

This clonotype was found a few times. The chain couples TRBV28 to TRBJ1-1; no clear D gene. V was pared by 11 bases and J by 1 base, with 20 bases between. Germline values: CDR1 MDHEN, CDR2 SYDVKM. This CDR3 contains 15 residues. DNA of the CDR3: TGTGCCGCAAAATTCCGGCGGGGTACGAACACTGAAGCTTTCTTT. Protein sequence: CAAKFRRGTNTEAFF.

This clonotype appeared a single time. The CDR3 region is CASSEPGTTGELFF. CDR3 bases: TGTGCCAGCAGCGAACCCGGGACCACCGGGGAGCTGTTTTTT. This chain uses TRBV7-6 with TRBJ2-2, with D tentatively TRBD1 or TRBD2 (5 bases each). Per the germline V gene, CDR1 is SGHVS and CDR2 is FNYEAQ. Trimming removed 5 bases from V and 4 bases from J, with 11 bases in between. This CDR3 region has 14 residues.

This clonotype appeared many times. The chain has TRBV9 and TRBJ2-7; D unclear. Trimming cost V 4 bases and J 2 bases, with 16 bases left between them. This CDR3 contains 15 residues. Germline-derived CDR1 and CDR2 are SGDLS and YYNGEE. The chain's CDR3 is CASSIPAPLTYEQYF. The DNA for the CDR3 is TGTGCCAGCAGCATTCCGGCTCCACTCACCTACGAGCAGTACTTC.

This clonotype appeared a few times. The chain uses TRBV7-2 and TRBJ2-7, with D tentatively TRBD1 (5 bases). Germline loops: CDR1 SGHTA, CDR2 FQGNSA. This CDR3 has 14 residues. V was shortened by 2 bases and J by 6 bases, with 14 bases between the two germline ends. CDR3 residues: CASSLFQGFLEQYF. CDR3 sequence (DNA): TGTGCCAGCAGCTTATTTCAGGGTTTCCTCGAGCAGTACTTC.

The J gene is TRBJ2-7, the V gene TRBV18; TRBD1 is a possible D gene (6 bases). Germline V gives CDR1 KGHSH, CDR2 LQKENI. This CDR3 comprises 12 residues. The V end was cut by 6 bases, the J end by 7 bases, with 13 bases between. CDR3 sequence (DNA): TGTGCCAGCTCCCCCTACAGGGAAGAGCAGTACTTC. Translation gives CASSPYREEQYF.

This clonotype has just a few counts. J is TRBJ2-7 and V is TRBV29-1; 11 nucleotides match TRBD2. V was clipped by 5 bases and J by 0 bases; unmatched bases: 3. Germline CDR1 and CDR2: SQVTM and ANQGSEA. The CDR3 length is 14 residues. The CDR3 nucleotides are TGCAGCGTTACTAGCGGGGGCAGCTCCTACGAGCAGTACTTC. Protein: CSVTSGGSSYEQYF.

This chain uses TRBV28 with TRBJ1-5, with TRBD1 identical over 7 bases. The germline CDR1 and CDR2 sequences are MDHEN and SYDVKM. The CDR3 loop spans 12 amino acids. V lost 6 bases and J lost 7; bases outside the gene matches: 3. CDR3 amino acids: CASRTTGQPQHF. CDR3 DNA: TGTGCCAGCAGGACGACAGGGCAGCCCCAGCATTTT.

The V and J genes are TRBV20-1 and TRBJ2-1; possibly TRBD2 for D (5 bases). Germline V lookup: CDR1 DFQATT, CDR2 SNEGSKA (reference sequence). The ends were cut back, 5 bases at V and 15 bases at J, with 17 bases in the middle. The CDR3 consists of 11 residues. The CDR3 bases are TGCAGTGCTCTCGGACTTTCGGCGGGGTTCTTC. Translated, it gives CSALGLSAGFF.

This clonotype has at least ten counts. This chain links TRBV2 with TRBJ2-1; D gene unclear. This CDR3 region has 15 residues. Trimming left V 3 bases short and J 8 bases short, with 17 bases between. CDR1 and CDR2 (germline): SNHLY, FYNNEI. The CDR3 coding sequence is TGTGCCAGCAGTGATACCGCAGCCGCGTCGGATGAGCAGTTCTTC. Translating it yields CASSDTAAASDEQFF.

The V and J genes are TRBV12-3 or TRBV12-4 and TRBJ2-5, with D unclear. CDR3 length: 13 residues. V was trimmed by 3 bases and J by 4 bases, leaving 9 bases between them. CDR3 protein: CASSLYPAETQYF. The CDR3 coding sequence is TGTGCCAGCAGTTTGTACCCCGCAGAGACCCAGTACTTC.